Presented here are 16 T cell receptor beta chains from one specimen sequenced in a study of regulatory T cells in long-lasting Graves disease. The sample's time point: newly diagnosed GD, antithyroid drugs for less than 3 months. The TCR library was prepared using RNA isolated from PBMCs. HTBI primers from iRepertoire and Arm-PCR of CDR3 regions yielded the TCR beta libraries. Using its own MiXCR run on the multiplex PCR reads, TCRdb lists one record per CDR3 protein. In the table there are 350,000 to 500,000 distinct CDR3 sequences, 16% of which are singletons. The sample also formed part of further work on T cells in Graves' hyperthyroidism and ophthalmopathy.

The sequences come from peripheral blood mononuclear cells (PBMCs), collected at new diagnosis, from a patient treated with antithyroid drugs. These receptor sequences come from a woman in her thirties with Graves disease.

In its sample, this clonotype was seen many times. The rearrangement uses TRBV11-2 and TRBJ1-2; the D is unclear. The CDR3 contains 13 residues. Trimming took off 5 bases at V and 5 bases at J, with 12 bases between the two ends. Germline-derived CDR1 and CDR2 are SGHAT and FQNNGV. CDR3 nucleotides: TGTGCCAGCAGCAAAATCGGGGAGTATGGCTACACCTTC. It yields the protein CASSKIGEYGYTF. Filled out from reference TRBV11-2 and TRBJ1-2, the complete variable domain reads EAGVAQSPRYKIIEKRQSVAFWCNPISGHATLYWYQQILGQGPKLLIQFQNNGVVDDSQLPKDRFSAERLKGVDSTLKIQPAKLEDSAVYLCASSKIGEYGYTFGSGTRLTVV.

In this sample, this clonotype turned up many times. The chain uses TRBV6-5 and TRBJ2-7, with 11 bases identical to TRBD2. V lost 1 base to trimming and J lost 2 bases; unmatched junction nucleotides: 4. The germline gives CDR1 MNHEY, CDR2 SVGAGI. The CDR3 has 16 residues. CDR3 region: CASSYLQTSGTYEQYF. CDR3 nucleotide sequence: TGTGCCAGCAGTTACTTACAGACTAGCGGGACCTACGAGCAGTACTTC.

The chain joins TRBV20-1 to TRBJ1-5; no clear D. Per germline, CDR1 DFQATT and CDR2 SNEGSKA (reference sequence). The CDR3 contains 18 residues. V was clipped by 0 bases and J by 5 bases, with 23 bases between them. The CDR3 nucleotides are TGCAGTGCTAGAGATTCTCACCGGTTGACACTCCACGATCAGCCCCAGCATTTT. Encoded protein: CSARDSHRLTLHDQPQHF.

This clonotype has ten or more counts. V usage is TRBV12-3 or TRBV12-4 and J usage is TRBJ2-1, with D uncertain. The CDR3 is made up of 12 amino acids. V lost 9 bases, J lost 2 bases, and 8 bases lay in between. CDR3 protein: CASQDTYNEQFF. The CDR3 region has the DNA TGTGCCAGTCAGGATACCTACAATGAGCAGTTCTTC.

Regarding this clonotype: A far larger clone is a single base away, which makes a read error likely. The V and J genes are TRBV11-2 and TRBJ2-1; TRBD2 matches at 9 bases. Germline-derived CDR1 and CDR2 are SGHAT and FQNNGV. With V trimmed by 3 bases and J by 10 bases, 10 bases remained unmatched. This CDR3 region has 15 residues. This CDR3 is CASSLVSGSGGEQFF. DNA of the CDR3: TGTGCCAGCAGCTTGGTTAGCGGGAGTGGGGGCGAGCAGTTCTTC.

The V call is TRBV19, the J call TRBJ1-5; TRBD1 might be the D (5 bases). This CDR3 is built from 12 residues. Germline V CDR1 and CDR2: LNHDA, SQIVND (reference sequence). CDR3 DNA sequence: TGTGCTGGGGGGAGTAGCAATCAGCCCCAGCATTTT. It codes for CAGGSSNQPQHF.

Comment on this clonotype: A much larger clone sits a single nucleotide away, making a read error possible. V usage is TRBV9 and J usage is TRBJ1-1; D unclear. This CDR3 has 13 amino acids. Germline loops: CDR1 SGDLS, CDR2 YYNGEE. CDR3 DNA: TGTGCCAGCAGCGTAGTGTTGAACGCTGAAGCTTTCTTT. Amino acids: CASSVVLNAEAFF.

This chain links TRBV29-1 with TRBJ1-3, with D perhaps TRBD1 (6 bases). Trimming removed 4 bases from V and 4 bases from J, with 11 bases in between. The CDR3 is 13 residues long. From germline, CDR1 is SQVTM and CDR2 ANQGSEA. CDR3 amino acids: CSVVRGAGNTIYF. CDR3 DNA sequence: TGCAGCGTTGTCAGGGGCGCAGGAAACACCATATATTTT. The full variable domain, in which reference TRBV29-1 and TRBJ1-3 provide the parts outside the CDR3, is SAVISQKPSRDICQRGTSLTIQCQVDSQVTMMFWYRQQPGQSLTLIATANQGSEATYESGFVIDKFPISRPNLTFSTLTVSNMSPEDSSIYLCSVVRGAGNTIYFGEGSWLTVV.

This clonotype has a count of ten or more. The chain carries TRBV28 and TRBJ1-1, with TRBD1 as a possible D gene (5 bases). The germline V and J ends were trimmed by 5 bases and 2 bases, with 18 bases remaining between them. CDR1 is MDHEN, CDR2 SYDVKM, per germline. This CDR3 spans 16 amino acids. The CDR3 spells CASSTQKQEQNTEAFF. The CDR3 region has the DNA TGTGCCAGCAGTACCCAGAAACAGGAGCAAAACACTGAAGCTTTCTTT.

The chain links TRBV4-1 to TRBJ1-1; 9 positions match TRBD1. Trimming at V came to 2 bases and at J to 4 bases, leaving 8 bases not matched to a gene. The CDR3 contains 16 residues. Germline CDR1 and CDR2: MGHRA and YSYEKL. In DNA, the CDR3 is TGCGCCAGCAGCCAAAAAAGGGACAGGGAGGCCACTGAAGCTTTCTTT. Encoded protein: CASSQKRDREATEAFF.

The chain couples TRBV5-4 to TRBJ2-1; 11 bases line up with TRBD2. V trimming: 5 bases; J trimming: 4 bases; junction bases outside the gene matches: 11. The germline V gene has CDR1 SGHNT and CDR2 YYREEE (reference sequence). This CDR3 spans 17 amino acids. The CDR3: CASSGVSGTSGYNEQFF. DNA of the CDR3: TGTGCCAGCAGTGGGGTGTCCGGGACTAGCGGTTACAATGAGCAGTTCTTC. The whole variable domain, remainder taken from reference TRBV5-4 and TRBJ2-1, is ETGVTQSPTHLIKTRGQQVTLRCSSQSGHNTVSWYQQALGQGPQFIFQYYREEENGRGNFPPRFSGLQFPNYSSELNVNALELDDSALYLCASSGVSGTSGYNEQFFGPGTRLTVL.

The chain combines TRBV4-1 with TRBJ2-1, with 15 bases lining up with TRBD2. Germline V gene lookup returns CDR1 MGHRA and CDR2 YSYEKL. V trimming: 0 bases; J trimming: 0 bases; junction bases outside the gene matches: 3. This CDR3 has 19 residues. This chain's CDR3 is CASSQERTSGRASYNEQFF. For the CDR3, the DNA is TGCGCCAGCAGCCAAGAGCGGACTAGCGGGAGGGCCTCCTACAATGAGCAGTTCTTC.

This clonotype was recorded many times. The chain carries TRBV28 and TRBJ1-5; TRBD1 matches 9 bases. The V gene end was trimmed by 5 bases and the J gene end by 7 bases; junction bases not matched to a gene: 9. The CDR3 extends over 15 amino acids. Germline assignment: CDR1 MDHEN and CDR2 SYDVKM. The CDR3 loop reads CASSETGGWWQPQHF. Written as DNA, the CDR3 is TGTGCCAGCAGTGAAACAGGGGGCTGGTGGCAGCCCCAGCATTTT.

This clonotype was detected a few times. The chain has TRBV9 and TRBJ1-5; perhaps TRBD1 as D (5 bases). V lost 0 bases, J lost 6 bases, and 7 bases lay in between. CDR1 is SGDLS, CDR2 YYNGEE, per germline. The CDR3 is made up of 13 amino acids. The CDR3 sequence is CASSVGGSQPQHF. The CDR3 DNA reads TGTGCCAGCAGCGTAGGGGGGAGTCAGCCCCAGCATTTT.

This clonotype showed up many times. The junction and the germline gene differ at one end; a read error may be behind it. The CDR3 bases are TGTGCTAGCAGCTTAACCCCCTCTGGGGCCAACGTCCTGACTTTC. Amino acids: CASSLTPSGANVLTF. The chain uses TRBV7-7 and TRBJ2-6, with D uncertain. The germline CDR1 and CDR2 sequences are SSHAT and FNYEAQ (reference sequence). The length of the CDR3 is 15 residues.

This clonotype was recorded a few times. The V gene is TRBV6-1, the J gene TRBJ1-1; 7 bases are a match to TRBD1. Per the germline V gene, CDR1 is MNHNS and CDR2 is SASEGT. The length of the CDR3 is 14 residues. The V gene end was trimmed by 6 bases and the J gene end by 5 bases; junction bases not matched to a gene: 9. CDR3 DNA: TGTGCCAGCAGCCTTTTGACAGGGCGAACTGAAGCTTTCTTT. Amino acid sequence: CASSLLTGRTEAFF.